The rows below give T cell receptor beta chains drawn from one sample of a study of vaccination effects on CD4 cells after COVID-19. What these receptors recognize is not known. Clones were sequenced by immunoSEQ multiplex PCR, and TCRdb holds only the in-frame ones, with some missing. The table has 55,000 to 80,000 clones, roughly 72% seen once. The sequenced sample was CD4+ T cells from PBMCs cultured with HCoV-OC43 spike peptides, obtained before COVID-19 vaccination. These receptors were obtained from a human donor who received a COVID-19 vaccine. Both conserved end residues are part of each CDR3. Each record gives: D gene, V gene, J gene, clone size, CDR3 DNA, CDR3 protein. The D gene is left open where the match is weak. Expanded clones get a size class; other rows say once, few or many, or leave the size out.

-	TRBV5-5	TRBJ1-6	few	TGTGCCAGCAGCTTGGTTCCCGAAGGATATTCACCCCTCCACTTT	CASSLVPEGYSPLHF
TRBD1	TRBV6-5	TRBJ1-6	-	TGTGCCAGCCGCCGGGACAGGGGTGATTCACCCCTCCACTTT	CASRRDRGDSPLHF
TRBD2	TRBV4-1	TRBJ2-1	-	TGCGCCAGCAGCCAACCACTAGCGGCGAGCTCCTACAATGAGCAGTTCTTC	CASSQPLAASSYNEQFF
-	TRBV27	TRBJ2-2	few	TGTGCCAGCAGTTCGCGGCCGGGGGCTGGGGAGCTGTTTTTT	CASSSRPGAGELFF
TRBD1	TRBV19	TRBJ2-1	few	TGTGCCAGTAGTATAAACTGGGACAGGGTAAAGTTCTTC	CASSINWDRVKFF
-	TRBV30	TRBJ2-3	-	TGTGCCTGGAGTACTAGCGGGACAGGGCTCACAGATACGCAGTATTTT	CAWSTSGTGLTDTQYF
-	TRBV10-2	TRBJ2-1	once	TGCGCCAGCAGCGACGGGGGTTACAATGAGCAGTTCTTC	CASSDGGYNEQFF
-	TRBV2	TRBJ1-6	few	TGTGCCAGCAGCCGGACAGACCTTAATTCACCCCTCCACTTT	CASSRTDLNSPLHF
TRBD1	TRBV7-3	TRBJ1-3	-	TGTGCCAGCAGCTTAAAAGGGACAGGGTCCGGAAACACCATATATTTT	CASSLKGTGSGNTIYF
-	TRBV7-8	TRBJ2-3	-	TGTGCCAGCAGCTTTAACAGAGGGGCTGGAACAGATACGCAGTATTTT	CASSFNRGAGTDTQYF
-	TRBV20-1	TRBJ2-5	-	TGCAGTGCATTCCATCCCCAGACCCAGTACTTC	CSAFHPQTQYF
-	TRBV2	TRBJ2-5	once	TGTGCCAGCAGTCCCCAAGAGACCCAGTACTTC	CASSPQETQYF
TRBD1	TRBV5-4	TRBJ2-3	few	TGTGCCAGCAGCGGGGGGACAGGGTTGCCAGATACGCAGTATTTT	CASSGGTGLPDTQYF
-	TRBV24-1	TRBJ1-1	few	TGTGCCACCAGTGATTACCGGGGACCTCCCCAGAGGGACACTGAAGCTTTCTTT	CATSDYRGPPQRDTEAFF
-	TRBV12-3/TRBV12-4	TRBJ2-2	-	TGTGCCAGCAGTTCAGACACCGGGGAGCTGTTTTTT	CASSSDTGELFF
TRBD1	TRBV4-1	TRBJ2-2	once	TGCGCCAGCAGCACACAGGGGGTGAACACCGGGGAGCTGTTTTTT	CASSTQGVNTGELFF
TRBD2	TRBV9	TRBJ2-5	-	TGTGCCAGCAGCGTGGGGACTAGCGGGGGACCCCAGTACTTC	CASSVGTSGGPQYF
-	TRBV9	TRBJ1-4	-	TGTGCCAGCAGCGCGTACAGGGACGGCAATGAAAAACTGTTTTTT	CASSAYRDGNEKLFF